The following is a T cell receptor (beta chain) sequence with its context. Its antigen remains unknown. These data originate in a study of shared clonotypes between healthy human individuals. Whole-study results and caveats: Among non-shared clonotypes, generation probabilities were lower than among those shared by all four donors.

It was CD45RO-negative cells, positively selected for CCR7, that made up naive CD8 cells, with terminally differentiated effector memory CD45RA+ cells excluded. Here immunoSEQ multiplex PCR was the method, and the copy in TCRdb shows in-frame clones only, minus some. The repertoire holds under 1 million clones, with 80% to 95% as singletons. The V and J ends lost 5 bases and 6 bases, in that order; junction bases with no gene match: 8. Germline CDR1 reads GTSNPN; CDR2 reads SVGIG (reference sequence). This CDR3 is built from 14 residues. The chain carries TRBV30 and TRBJ1-5; 9 bases fit TRBD1. This receptor was identified in a man under 40 in good health. The sequenced sample was naive CD8+ T cells sorted from blood. The CDR3 coding sequence is TGTGCCTGGGGGGGACAGGGTAGTATTCAGCCCCAGCATTTT. It encodes CAWGGQGSIQPQHF.